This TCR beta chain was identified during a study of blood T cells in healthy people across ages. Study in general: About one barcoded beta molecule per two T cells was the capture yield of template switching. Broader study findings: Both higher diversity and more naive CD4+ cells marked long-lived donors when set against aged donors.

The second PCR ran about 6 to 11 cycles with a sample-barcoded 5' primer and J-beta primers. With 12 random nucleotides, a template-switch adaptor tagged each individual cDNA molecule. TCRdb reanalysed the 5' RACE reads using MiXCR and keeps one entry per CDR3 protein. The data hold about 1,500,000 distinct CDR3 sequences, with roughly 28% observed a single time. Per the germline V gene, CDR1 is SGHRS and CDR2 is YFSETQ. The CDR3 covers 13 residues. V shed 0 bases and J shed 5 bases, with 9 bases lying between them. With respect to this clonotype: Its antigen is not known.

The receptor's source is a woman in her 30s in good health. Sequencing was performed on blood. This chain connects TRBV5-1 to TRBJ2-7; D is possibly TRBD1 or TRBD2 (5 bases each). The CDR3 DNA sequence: TGCGCCAGCAGCTTGGTCGAGGGGCACGAGCAGTACTTC. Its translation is CASSLVEGHEQYF. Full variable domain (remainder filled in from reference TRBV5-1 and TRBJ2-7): KAGVTQTPRYLIKTRGQQVTLSCSPISGHRSVSWYQQTPGQGLQFLFEYFSETQRNKGNFPGRFSGRQFSNSRSEMNVSTLELGDSALYLCASSLVEGHEQYFGPGTRLTVT.